This TCR beta chain was sequenced for a study of neurological immune-mediated disorders. Synthesis of cDNA was accomplished via 5'RACE employing 10-nucleotide random UMIs. MiXCR, applied by TCRdb to the 5' RACE reads, yields one record per CDR3 protein. The sample consists of approximately 70,000 distinct CDR3 sequences, roughly a tenth of them appearing once. Documented time point: longitudinal time-point 1 (baseline). Germline loops: CDR1 SGHRS, CDR2 YFSETQ. The CDR3 consists of 14 residues. The trim removed 1 base at V and 4 bases at J, leaving 5 bases unmatched. This clonotype was counted at least ten times.

The receptor was derived from a man younger than 40 in good health. The sequenced material came from PBMCs. V and J are TRBV5-1 and TRBJ2-7; 7 bases fit TRBD1. CDR3: CASSLWDSDYEQYF. The CDR3 DNA follows: TGCGCCAGCAGCTTGTGGGACAGTGATTACGAGCAGTACTTC.